This T cell receptor (beta chain) was sequenced during a study of shared clonotypes between healthy human individuals. In the naive CD8 group, cells lacked CD45RO and were positively selected for CCR7, so terminally differentiated effector memory CD45RA+ cells were left out. Participating donors were healthy, HIV-negative adults free of recent acute infections or vaccinations. Caucasian adults living in Nashville, Tennessee, provided all samples. Germline loops: CDR1 MGHRA, CDR2 YSYEKL. V was pared by 4 bases and J by 2 bases, with 4 bases of the junction left unmatched. This CDR3 spans 14 amino acids. Concerning this clone: Its antigen is unidentified.

Regarding the study as a whole: Clonotype sharing levels among donors were expected to vary with sequencing depth. Generally, estimated richness proved larger in naive subsets than it did in memory subsets.

The method was immunoSEQ multiplex PCR; TCRdb's version includes in-frame clones alone and lacks a portion of them. The table has about 2.2 million clones, about 92% seen once; the top ten hold approximately 1.7%. The source is a man aged 18 to 30 in good health. Some clones in this sample may be carry-over from other donors' samples. The rearrangement links TRBV4-1 to TRBJ2-5; TRBD2 agrees at 7 bases. Sequencing was performed on naive CD8+ T cells from PBMCs. The CDR3 DNA sequence: TGCGCCAGCAGCCCGCGGGAGATACAAGAGACCCAGTACTTC. Translation: CASSPREIQETQYF.